This TCR beta chain was found in a study of cytomegalovirus exposure and HLA in healthy donors (dated by TCRdb to about 2017). A note on the overall study: An earlier analysis of some 600 of the donors reported 276 Gb of sequence data and some 110 million unique TCR beta sequences obtained from 150 million to 200 million T cells. Around 320 gigabases of sequencing data and tens of millions of unique TCR sequences were included in an early release covering about 700 HLA-typed donors. Among the roughly 390 genotyped donors, approximately 82% belonged to the genetic ancestry cluster associated with self-reported Caucasian donors. The study aimed to test whether cataloging public T cell receptors could reveal signatures of past pathogen exposure. Using immunosequencing, the study profiled T cell repertoires from 640 or so subjects and related those repertoires to cytomegalovirus serostatus. In addition to the first cohort of several hundred subjects, a separate validation cohort of 120 different subjects was used. The study combined high-throughput TCR immunosequencing, statistical association of individual TCRs with disease status, and machine learning to predict cytomegalovirus infection status. To study patterns of TCR occurrence, a later analysis re-analyzed previously published TCR beta repertoires from 700 or so donors and added high-resolution HLA genotyping. The later analysis used no new phenotypic data to find candidate immune exposures, relying instead on TCR beta sequences and their occurrence across donors. In an earlier analysis of a few hundred of the donors, high-throughput TCR beta sequencing was used to judge whether each TCR beta V gene segment behaved as functional or pseudogenic. Alongside the repertoire data, information on donor age, sex, ethnicity and CMV serostatus was compiled. A later genetic analysis took genome-wide SNP genotypes for 398 of the 666 donors and used that subset as a discovery cohort. Every discovery cohort repertoire had been produced on one sequencing platform. Both class I and class II loci were covered by HLA typing, at four-digit resolution. Typing coverage differed by locus: A, B, C, DRB1 and DQB1 were typed in about 620-630 donors, DQA1 in about 500, DPA1 in around 610, and DPB1 in 400 to 490. Several DR-DQ haplotypes were treated as single units for association and clustering because of strong linkage in the cohort. Among 350 to 400 genotyped donors of the cohort, an average of roughly 240,000 unique TCR beta nucleotide sequences were sequenced per donor, about a sixth of them non-productive. General conclusions and limits of the study: According to a later analysis, most CMV-associated TCR beta chains appeared to be HLA-restricted, and the HLA associations seemed to be driven largely by CMV exposure. A group of highly shared sequence variants was considered likely to be a technical artifact of the sequencing pipeline. In a later analysis, HLA-associated TCR beta chains showed more clonal expansion and lower generation probabilities than non-associated chains that were equally common. A later analysis found that TCR association rates varied across HLA loci, with DRB1 alleles showing the most associated TCRs and HLA-C alleles the fewest. Immune exposure information for the cohort was limited to CMV serostatus. A later analysis reported that several top co-occurrence clusters appeared linked to parvovirus B19, influenza, CMV and Epstein-Barr virus. A later analysis associated approximately 17,000 TCR beta sequences with specific HLA alleles at a false discovery rate of 0.05. In vitro tests confirmed that three of the cytomegalovirus-associated TCR beta chains recognize cytomegalovirus antigens. The classifier was reported to diagnose cytomegalovirus status with high specificity and sensitivity in both the original cohort and the validation cohort. The study listed 150 to 200 TCR beta chains as associated with cytomegalovirus. In a later genetic analysis, fewer N-insertions in productive TCRs were reported among donors in an Asian-associated ancestry cluster than the roughly 640-donor mean. The authors suggested that the approach could potentially be generalized to other disease states and immunological phenotypes. Correlated functional status among segregating V segments might be attributable to linkage disequilibrium, but an unknown experimental factor could not be ruled out. Because HLA typing was unavailable for some donors at each locus, only the typed subset was used in association tests. V-gene and J-gene trimming of TCR beta chains was associated with a missense DCLRE1C variant in a later genetic analysis, and the association was replicated in an independent cohort. A further reported finding was that TCR beta sequences accurately predicted the HLA-A and HLA-B alleles for most subjects in the first cohort. In an earlier analysis of 500 to 650 of the donors, most TCR beta V segments appeared in productive rearrangements about 87% or about 30% of the time, broadly matching IMGT annotations. Across donors, most TCR sequences were observed very rarely, whereas some public TCRs were present in many individuals. The presence/absence analyses assumed that sequencing depth was roughly uniform across donors, and that assumption may not be true. Because counts were too low, around 17 rarely observed V segments, including chromosome 9 orphons, were left out of the earlier analysis of about 620 of the donors. The cohort was sequenced for TCR beta chains only, and without alpha or paired-chain data the features that could be detected were limited. Strong co-occurrence of HLA alleles, especially DR and DQ, made assigning TCR associations to individual alleles difficult.

Preparation of the library involved the immunoSEQ multiplex PCR assay. For the multiplex PCR, a mixture combining 60 forward primers for TCR Vbeta segments and 13 reverse primers for TCR Jbeta segments was used. The CDR3 region of rearranged TCR beta genes was amplified from genomic DNA with a multiplex PCR assay. The Illumina HiSeq System was used to sequence the amplified TCR beta libraries as 87-base-pair reads. Processing in the source paper ran as follows. In a later analysis, tens of millions of unique TCR beta chains were counted across the approximately 640 repertoires, and roughly 11 million of these chains were shared by at least two donors. Raw reads were error-corrected and collapsed into unique sequences by a nearest-neighbor algorithm in which closely related sequences were merged to remove PCR and sequencing errors. Alignment of CDR3 sequences to IMGT reference sequences was used to assign V, D and J gene segments. Each retained sequence needed at least a six-nucleotide match to both a V gene segment and a J gene segment. Rearrangements were called productive when the CDR3 lacked stop codons and stayed in frame with V and J; all others were non-productive. CDR3 was defined by IMGT convention, running from the second conserved V-encoded cysteine to the conserved J-encoded phenylalanine. The earlier analysis of fewer than 750 of the donors excluded sequences that lacked an unambiguous match to a single V gene segment. An earlier analysis of 587 of the donors classified V segments as functional when productive rearrangements were above 56.7% and as segregating when the standard deviation between donors was above 5%. A statistical classification framework was built for diagnosing cytomegalovirus status from the catalog of TCR beta chain sequences. V and J gene assignment, in a later analysis, came from comparing TCR nucleotide sequences with IMGT/GENE-DB human TR gene sequences. In a later analysis, CDR3 sequences and most-parsimonious VDJ recombination scenarios were assigned using the TCRdist pipeline. In a later analysis, each TCR beta chain was defined by its CDR3 amino acid sequence together with its V-gene family, and reads lacking a unique V-gene family were excluded. In a later analysis, fewer than 600 highly shared, low-generation-probability nucleotide sequences were removed to address suspected cross-contamination and a sequencing artifact. A later analysis calculated a clonal expansion index for each public chain from normalized within-repertoire ranks of inferred template counts. In a later analysis, generation probabilities were computed with a VDJ recombination model fitted to out-of-frame rearrangements, and the resulting probabilities were checked against IGoR. In a later analysis, TCR-TCR, TCR-HLA and TCR-CMV co-occurrence was scored with hypergeometric tests, and a repertoire-size bias correction was applied to TCR pairs. A later analysis estimated false discovery rates by permuting HLA or CMV assignments 20 times. In a later analysis, co-occurring TCRs were grouped using DBSCAN, and TCRdist sequence similarity was added for clustering within HLA-allele-positive subsets. Co-occurrence clustering excluded repertoires with fewer than 30,000 or more than 120,000 public chains, plus five with anomalous nucleotide sharing. TCRdb holds this immuneACCESS table with in-frame rearrangements only. Some clones are missing; in checked studies, unresolved V genes explain under half, and the rest has no known cause. V and J calls and clone size follow that table, whereas D and trimming were derived from the DNA. Counted in this sample were around 230,000 clones; 78% of them appeared once. The ten largest make up roughly 0.45% of the sample.

Comment on this clone: What this receptor recognizes is not known. Per-base qualities were not stored, and no clone one base away is much larger.

The cohort was made up of approximately 670 healthy bone marrow donors. All cohort members were sampled while nominally healthy, although unrecorded immune exposures were likely present. The donor tested CMV seronegative and was one of the 352 seronegative cohort members. A peripheral blood sample was provided by each donor, and peripheral blood mononuclear cells were used for TCR beta sequencing. The Qiagen DNeasy Blood Extraction Kit was used to extract genomic DNA from the blood cell samples. This sequence was found in a boy younger than 18 in good health and CMV-seronegative. The sample taken for sequencing was PBMCs.

Here is the DNA: TGTGCCGGAGGTGTGGAAACGACCCAGTACTTC. It encodes CAGGVETTQYF. Recombination linked TRBV5-7 to TRBJ2-5, with a weak D call of TRBD2 (5 bases match). TRBV5-7 is reported as an ORF; its role is uncertain. Inclusive of the bounding cysteine and phenylalanine, the CDR3 is 11 residues long. Left in the record is the CDR3 DNA by itself, 33 bases read in frame from the first base. V lost 10 bases and J lost 7 bases; the stretch between them is 14 bases long.